This is a list of T cell receptor beta chains from one sample in a study of T cell repertoires in cytomegalovirus infection. Their specific antigens are unknown. In TCRdb, the reads were re-called with MiXCR into one record per CDR3 protein. The profile shows roughly 310,000 distinct CDR3 sequences, about 29% of them singletons. The sample here was cultured PBMCs, taken from culture after CMV antigen stimulation. The receptors shown here come from a human donor in good health (CMV status not recorded). Some clones in this sample may be carry-over from other donors' samples. Both conserved end residues are trimmed from each CDR3. The D gene is left open where the match is weak. Some rows have no size entry. The others give once, few or many, or a class for an expanded clone.

j_call: TRBJ2-3
clone_size: -
v_call: TRBV9
d_call: -
cdr3_aa: ASSVKTGTDTQY

j_call: TRBJ2-7
clone_size: -
v_call: TRBV11-3
d_call: -
cdr3_aa: ASSLKGMHEQY

j_call: TRBJ2-1
clone_size: few
v_call: TRBV12-3/TRBV12-4
d_call: -
cdr3_aa: ASIPGLRSSYNEQF

j_call: TRBJ2-1
clone_size: -
v_call: TRBV6-2/TRBV6-3
d_call: -
cdr3_aa: ASSPMGGSYNEQF

j_call: TRBJ1-6
clone_size: -
v_call: TRBV13
d_call: TRBD1
cdr3_aa: ASSFNRGNSPLH

j_call: TRBJ2-7
clone_size: few
v_call: TRBV9
d_call: -
cdr3_aa: ASSVGGTVSYEQY

j_call: TRBJ2-1
clone_size: few
v_call: TRBV12-3/TRBV12-4
d_call: -
cdr3_aa: ASSLLRIVAYNEQF

j_call: TRBJ1-1
clone_size: few
v_call: TRBV5-4
d_call: -
cdr3_aa: ASSKSGAYTEAF

j_call: TRBJ1-6
clone_size: -
v_call: TRBV7-2
d_call: -
cdr3_aa: ASSLDAGGVGSPLH

j_call: TRBJ1-2
clone_size: -
v_call: TRBV6-1
d_call: -
cdr3_aa: ASSGAEGRDAYT

j_call: TRBJ2-3
clone_size: -
v_call: TRBV4-2
d_call: TRBD2
cdr3_aa: ASSPGAGVSDTQY

j_call: TRBJ2-1
clone_size: many
v_call: TRBV7-8
d_call: TRBD2
cdr3_aa: ASSPTSALLNNEQF

j_call: TRBJ2-1
clone_size: few
v_call: TRBV12-3/TRBV12-4
d_call: TRBD2
cdr3_aa: ASRPRTSSYNEQF

j_call: TRBJ2-7
clone_size: few
v_call: TRBV12-3/TRBV12-4
d_call: TRBD1
cdr3_aa: ASSLFSTGSREQY

j_call: TRBJ1-1
clone_size: -
v_call: TRBV11-2
d_call: -
cdr3_aa: ASSSRDVLFTEAF

j_call: TRBJ1-6
clone_size: -
v_call: TRBV5-4
d_call: TRBD1
cdr3_aa: ASSFGQADNSPLH

j_call: TRBJ2-7
clone_size: -
v_call: TRBV6-1
d_call: -
cdr3_aa: ASSFTGIRDEQY